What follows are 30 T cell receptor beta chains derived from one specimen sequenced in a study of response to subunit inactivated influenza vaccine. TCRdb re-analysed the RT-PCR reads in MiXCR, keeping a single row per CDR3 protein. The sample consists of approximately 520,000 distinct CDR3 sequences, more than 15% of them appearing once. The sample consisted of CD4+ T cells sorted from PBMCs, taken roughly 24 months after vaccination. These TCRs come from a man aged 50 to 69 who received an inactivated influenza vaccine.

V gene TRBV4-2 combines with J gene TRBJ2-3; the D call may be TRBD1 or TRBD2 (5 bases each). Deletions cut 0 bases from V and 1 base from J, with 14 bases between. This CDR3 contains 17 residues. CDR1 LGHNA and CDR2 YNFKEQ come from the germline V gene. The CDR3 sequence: CASSQDHRVGGTDTQYF. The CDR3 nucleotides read TGTGCCAGCAGCCAAGATCATCGGGTGGGGGGCACAGATACGCAGTATTTT.

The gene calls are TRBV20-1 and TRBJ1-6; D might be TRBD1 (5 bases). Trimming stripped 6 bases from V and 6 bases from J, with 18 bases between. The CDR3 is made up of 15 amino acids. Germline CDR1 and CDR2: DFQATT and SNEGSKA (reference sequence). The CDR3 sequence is CSAPGSGRINSPLHF. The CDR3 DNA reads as TGCAGTGCCCCAGGGTCGGGACGGATTAATTCACCCCTCCACTTT.

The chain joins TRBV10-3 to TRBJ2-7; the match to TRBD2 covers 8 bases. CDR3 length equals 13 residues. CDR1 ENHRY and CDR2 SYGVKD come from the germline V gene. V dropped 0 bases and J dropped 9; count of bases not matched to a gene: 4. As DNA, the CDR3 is TGTGCCATCAGTGAGTCGAGTAGCGGGACGCAGTACTTC. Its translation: CAISESSSGTQYF.

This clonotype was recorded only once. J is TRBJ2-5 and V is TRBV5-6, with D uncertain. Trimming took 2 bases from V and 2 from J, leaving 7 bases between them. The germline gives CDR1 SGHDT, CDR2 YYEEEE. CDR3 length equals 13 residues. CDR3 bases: TGTGCCAGCAGCTTACAGCATCAAGAGACCCAGTACTTC. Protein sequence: CASSLQHQETQYF.

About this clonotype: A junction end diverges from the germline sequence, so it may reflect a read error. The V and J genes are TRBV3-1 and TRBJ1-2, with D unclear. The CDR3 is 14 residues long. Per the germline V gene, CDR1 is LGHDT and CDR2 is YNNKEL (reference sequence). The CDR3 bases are TGTGCCAGCAGCCAAGTCGCGGGTAACAATGGCTACACCTTC. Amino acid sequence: CASSQVAGNNGYTF.

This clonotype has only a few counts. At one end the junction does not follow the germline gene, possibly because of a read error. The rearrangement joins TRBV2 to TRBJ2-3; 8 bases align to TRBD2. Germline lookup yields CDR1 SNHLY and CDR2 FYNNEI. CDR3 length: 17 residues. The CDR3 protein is CASRSSTSGGSTVTQYF. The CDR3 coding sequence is TGTGCCAGCAGGTCTTCTACTAGCGGAGGTAGCACAGTTACGCAGTATTTT.

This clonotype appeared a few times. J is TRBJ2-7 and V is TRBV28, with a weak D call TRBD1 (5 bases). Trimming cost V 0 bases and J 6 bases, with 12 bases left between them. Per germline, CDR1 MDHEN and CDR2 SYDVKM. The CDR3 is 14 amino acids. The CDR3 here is CASSLWGLDREQYF. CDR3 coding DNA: TGTGCCAGCAGTTTATGGGGGCTAGACCGCGAGCAGTACTTC.

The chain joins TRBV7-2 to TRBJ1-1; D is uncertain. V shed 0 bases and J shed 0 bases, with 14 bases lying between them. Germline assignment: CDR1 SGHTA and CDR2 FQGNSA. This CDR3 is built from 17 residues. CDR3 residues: CASSLAQVVRMNTEAFF. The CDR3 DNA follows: TGTGCCAGCAGCTTAGCGCAAGTGGTGCGAATGAACACTGAAGCTTTCTTT.

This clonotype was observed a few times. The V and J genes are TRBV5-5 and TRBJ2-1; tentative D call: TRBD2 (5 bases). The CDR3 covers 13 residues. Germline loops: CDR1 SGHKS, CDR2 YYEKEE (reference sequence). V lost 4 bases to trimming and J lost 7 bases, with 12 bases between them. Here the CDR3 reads CASSPWTGNEQFF. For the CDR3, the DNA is TGTGCCAGCAGCCCTTGGACTGGAAATGAGCAGTTCTTC. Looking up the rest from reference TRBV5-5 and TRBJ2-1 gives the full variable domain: DAGVTQSPTHLIKTRGQQVTLRCSPISGHKSVSWYQQVLGQGPQFIFQYYEKEERGRGNFPDRFSARQFPNYSSELNVNALLLGDSALYLCASSPWTGNEQFFGPGTRLTVL.

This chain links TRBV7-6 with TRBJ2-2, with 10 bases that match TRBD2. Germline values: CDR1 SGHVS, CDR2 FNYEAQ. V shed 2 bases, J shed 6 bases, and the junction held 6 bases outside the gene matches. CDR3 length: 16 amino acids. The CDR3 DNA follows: TGTGCCAGCAGCTTACAGAGCGGGAGGGATCCCGGGGAGCTGTTTTTT. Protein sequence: CASSLQSGRDPGELFF. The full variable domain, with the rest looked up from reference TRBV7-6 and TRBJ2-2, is GAGVSQSPRYKVTKRGQDVALRCDPISGHVSLYWYRQALGQGPEFLTYFNYEAQQDKSGLPNDRFSAERPEGSISTLTIQRTEQRDSAMYRCASSLQSGRDPGELFFGEGSRLTVL.

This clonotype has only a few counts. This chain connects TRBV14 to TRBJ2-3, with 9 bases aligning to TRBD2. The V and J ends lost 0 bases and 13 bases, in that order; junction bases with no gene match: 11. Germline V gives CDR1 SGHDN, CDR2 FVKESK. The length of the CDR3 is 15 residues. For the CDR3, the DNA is TGTGCCAGCAGCCAAGAATTACTACGCGGGGGGGGAAAGTATTTT. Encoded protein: CASSQELLRGGGKYF.

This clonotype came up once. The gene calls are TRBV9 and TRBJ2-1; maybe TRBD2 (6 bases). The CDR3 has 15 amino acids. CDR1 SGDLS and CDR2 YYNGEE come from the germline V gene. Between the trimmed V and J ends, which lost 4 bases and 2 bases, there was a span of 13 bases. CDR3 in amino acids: CASSLGTLPYNEQFF. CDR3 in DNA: TGTGCCAGCAGCCTAGGGACTCTCCCCTACAATGAGCAGTTCTTC. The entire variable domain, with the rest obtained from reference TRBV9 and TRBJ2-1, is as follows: DSGVTQTPKHLITATGQRVTLRCSPRSGDLSVYWYQQSLDQGLQFLIQYYNGEERAKGNILERFSAQQFPDLHSELNLSSLELGDSALYFCASSLGTLPYNEQFFGPGTRLTVL.

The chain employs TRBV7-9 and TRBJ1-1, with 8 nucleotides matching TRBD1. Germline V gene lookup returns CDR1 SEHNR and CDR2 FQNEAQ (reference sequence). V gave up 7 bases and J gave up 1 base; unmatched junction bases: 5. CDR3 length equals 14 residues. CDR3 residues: CASTPGQENTEAFF. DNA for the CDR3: TGTGCCAGCACCCCGGGACAGGAGAACACTGAAGCTTTCTTT.

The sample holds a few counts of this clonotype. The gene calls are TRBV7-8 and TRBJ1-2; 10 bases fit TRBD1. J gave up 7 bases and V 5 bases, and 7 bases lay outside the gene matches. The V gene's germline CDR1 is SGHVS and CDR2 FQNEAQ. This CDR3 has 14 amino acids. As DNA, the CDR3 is TGTGCCAGCAGCCTGGACAGGGGGATGACTGGCTACACCTTC. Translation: CASSLDRGMTGYTF.

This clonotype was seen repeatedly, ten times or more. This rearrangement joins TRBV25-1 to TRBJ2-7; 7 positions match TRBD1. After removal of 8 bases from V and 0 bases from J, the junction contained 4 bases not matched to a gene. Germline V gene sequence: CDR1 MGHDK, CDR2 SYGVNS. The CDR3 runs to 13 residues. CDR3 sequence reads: CASSTGFSYEQYF. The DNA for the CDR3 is TGTGCCAGCTCGACAGGGTTCTCCTACGAGCAGTACTTC.

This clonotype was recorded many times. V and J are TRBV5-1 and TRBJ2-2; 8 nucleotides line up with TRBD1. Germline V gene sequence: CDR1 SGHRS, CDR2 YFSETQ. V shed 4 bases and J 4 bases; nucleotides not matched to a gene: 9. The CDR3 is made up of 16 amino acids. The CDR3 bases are TGCGCCAGCAGCCCGGAGGGACAGGTTCCCACCGGGGAGCTGTTTTTT. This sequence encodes CASSPEGQVPTGELFF.

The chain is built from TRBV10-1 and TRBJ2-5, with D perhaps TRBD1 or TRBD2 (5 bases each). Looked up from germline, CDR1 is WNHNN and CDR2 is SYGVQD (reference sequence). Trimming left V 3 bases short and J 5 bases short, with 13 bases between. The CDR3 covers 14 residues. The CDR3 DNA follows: TGCGCCAGCAGTGAAACAGGTCGAGGGGAGACCCAGTACTTC. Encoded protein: CASSETGRGETQYF.

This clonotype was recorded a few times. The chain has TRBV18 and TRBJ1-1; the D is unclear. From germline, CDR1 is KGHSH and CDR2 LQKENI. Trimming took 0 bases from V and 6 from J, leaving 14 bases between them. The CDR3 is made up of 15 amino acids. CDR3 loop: CASSPPGRLGSEAFF. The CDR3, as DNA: TGTGCCAGCTCACCACCGGGCAGGTTGGGATCTGAAGCTTTCTTT.

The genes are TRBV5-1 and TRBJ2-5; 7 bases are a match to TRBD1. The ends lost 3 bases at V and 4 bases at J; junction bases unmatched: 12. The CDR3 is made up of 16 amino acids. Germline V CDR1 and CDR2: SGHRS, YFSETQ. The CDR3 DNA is TGCGCCAGCAGCTCGGCTGGCCAGGGGGTTGTAGAGACCCAGTACTTC. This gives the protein CASSSAGQGVVETQYF.

This CDR3 reads CASSYPDTGNIQYF. The CDR3 region has the DNA TGTGCCAGCAGTTACCCGGATACAGGGAACATTCAGTACTTC. The chain has TRBV6-2 or TRBV6-3 and TRBJ2-4; TRBD1 is a possible D gene (6 bases). Germline V lookup: CDR1 MNHEY, CDR2 SVGEGT. V lost 2 bases and J lost 7, with 12 bases in between. The CDR3 length is 14 residues.

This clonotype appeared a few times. In nucleotides, the CDR3 is TGTGCCAGCAGCGTCGCGGGAGGTGGAAATGAGCAGTTCTTC. Its translation: CASSVAGGGNEQFF. The V gene is TRBV9, the J gene TRBJ2-1, with TRBD2 matching over 8 bases. J lost 7 bases, V lost 2 bases, and 5 bases had no gene match. Germline lookup yields CDR1 SGDLS and CDR2 YYNGEE. This CDR3 has 14 residues.

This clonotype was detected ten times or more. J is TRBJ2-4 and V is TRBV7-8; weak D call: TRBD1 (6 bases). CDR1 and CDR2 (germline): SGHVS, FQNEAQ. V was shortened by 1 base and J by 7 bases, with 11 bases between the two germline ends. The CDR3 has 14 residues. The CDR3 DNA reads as TGTGCCAGCAGCTTAGGGCAGGGGCTGAACATTCAGTACTTC. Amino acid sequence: CASSLGQGLNIQYF.

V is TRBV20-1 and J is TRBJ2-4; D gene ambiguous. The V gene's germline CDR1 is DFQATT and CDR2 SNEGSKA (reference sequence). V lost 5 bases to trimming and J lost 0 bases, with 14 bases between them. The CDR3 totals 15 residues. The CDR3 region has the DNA TGCAGTGCTGCCACAGTTAGACTAGCCAAAAACATTCAGTACTTC. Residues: CSAATVRLAKNIQYF.

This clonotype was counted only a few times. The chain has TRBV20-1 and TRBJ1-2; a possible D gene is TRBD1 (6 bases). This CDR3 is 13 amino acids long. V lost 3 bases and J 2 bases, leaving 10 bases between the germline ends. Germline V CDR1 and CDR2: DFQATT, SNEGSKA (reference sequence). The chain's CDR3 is CSARAGVNYGYTF. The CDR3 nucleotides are TGCAGTGCTAGGGCAGGGGTCAACTATGGCTACACCTTC.

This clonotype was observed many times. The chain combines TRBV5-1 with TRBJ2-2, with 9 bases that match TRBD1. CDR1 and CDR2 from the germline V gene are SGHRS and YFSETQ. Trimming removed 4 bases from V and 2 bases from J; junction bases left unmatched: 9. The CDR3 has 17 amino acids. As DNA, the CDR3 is TGCGCCAGCAGCAAAGGGACAGGGCGTCCTAACACCGGGGAGCTGTTTTTT. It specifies CASSKGTGRPNTGELFF.

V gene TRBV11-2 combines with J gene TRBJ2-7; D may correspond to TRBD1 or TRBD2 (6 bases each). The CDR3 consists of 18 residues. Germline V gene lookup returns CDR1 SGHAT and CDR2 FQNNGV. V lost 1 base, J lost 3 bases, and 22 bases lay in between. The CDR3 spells CASSLVGGTVLGNYEQYF. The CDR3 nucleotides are TGTGCCAGCAGCTTAGTAGGGGGGACGGTGCTTGGAAACTACGAGCAGTACTTC.

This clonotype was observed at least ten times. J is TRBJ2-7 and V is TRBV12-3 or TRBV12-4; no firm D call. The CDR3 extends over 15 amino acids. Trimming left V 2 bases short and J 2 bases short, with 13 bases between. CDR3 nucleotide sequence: TGTGCCAGCAGTTTATTGGGCTTCTCCACCTACGAGCAGTACTTC. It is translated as CASSLLGFSTYEQYF.

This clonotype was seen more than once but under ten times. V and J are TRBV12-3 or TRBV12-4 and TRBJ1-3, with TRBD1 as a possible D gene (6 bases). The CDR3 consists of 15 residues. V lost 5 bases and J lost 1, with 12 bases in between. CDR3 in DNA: TGTGCCAGCAGTGGACCGGGACAATCTGGAAACACCATATATTTT. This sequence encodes CASSGPGQSGNTIYF.

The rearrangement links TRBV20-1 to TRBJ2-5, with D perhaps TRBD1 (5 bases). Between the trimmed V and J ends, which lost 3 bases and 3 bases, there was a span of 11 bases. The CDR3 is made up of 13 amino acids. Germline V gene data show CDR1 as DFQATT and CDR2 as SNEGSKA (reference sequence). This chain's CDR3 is CSASRTSEETQYF. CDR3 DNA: TGCAGTGCTAGCAGGACAAGCGAAGAGACCCAGTACTTC.

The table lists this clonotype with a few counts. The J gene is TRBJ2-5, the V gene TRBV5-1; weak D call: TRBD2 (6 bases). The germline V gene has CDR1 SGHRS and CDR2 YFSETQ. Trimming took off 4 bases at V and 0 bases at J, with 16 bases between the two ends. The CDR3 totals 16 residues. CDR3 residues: CASSPGGRWDQETQYF. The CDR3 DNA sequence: TGCGCCAGCAGCCCCGGAGGGCGGTGGGACCAAGAGACCCAGTACTTC.